The 22 T cell receptor beta chains reported below all come from one sample, sequenced in a study of PD-L1 blockade in urothelial cancer. Profiled with immunoSEQ multiplex PCR; TCRdb holds only in-frame clones, not every one. The profile shows 35,000 to 45,000 clones, approximately 90% of them singletons. Sequencing was performed on PBMCs, taken around atezolizumab (anti-PD-L1) treatment. These TCRs come from a woman aged 55-69 years with urothelial cancer.

This clone has more than one count but fewer than ten. The rearrangement uses TRBV6-5 and TRBJ2-1; D may be TRBD1 (5 bases). The germline gives CDR1 MNHEY, CDR2 SVGAGI. CDR3 length: 16 residues. Trimming cost V 4 bases and J 2 bases, with 15 bases left between them. The CDR3 spells CASSSPDRETYNEQFF. Written as DNA, the CDR3 is TGTGCCAGCAGTTCCCCTGACAGAGAGACCTACAATGAGCAGTTCTTC.

The chain employs TRBV7-7 and TRBJ2-1, with D unclear. Trimming took 5 bases from V and 0 from J, leaving 8 bases between them. Looked up from germline, CDR1 is SSHAT and CDR2 is FNYEAQ (reference sequence). This CDR3 comprises 14 residues. As DNA, the CDR3 is TGTGCCAGCAGCCTCAGTAACTCCTACAATGAGCAGTTCTTC. The encoded protein is CASSLSNSYNEQFF.

This clone has just one count. This chain joins TRBV27 and TRBJ2-2; D possibly corresponds to TRBD2 (6 bases). The CDR3 runs to 14 residues. Germline V gives CDR1 MNHEY, CDR2 SMNVEV (reference sequence). The germline V and J ends were trimmed by 2 bases and 6 bases, with 10 bases remaining between them. The CDR3 loop reads CASSLPGVPGELFF. Here the CDR3 DNA reads TGTGCCAGCAGTTTACCGGGGGTCCCCGGGGAGCTGTTTTTT.

This clone is termed medium-sized. The V gene is TRBV4-3, the J gene TRBJ1-3; D remains ambiguous. The germline V gene encodes CDR1 LGHNA and CDR2 YSLEER. The CDR3 spans 15 residues. The V and J ends lost 0 bases and 3 bases respectively, with 9 bases between them. The CDR3 reads CASSQDLSSGNTIYF. DNA for the CDR3: TGCGCCAGCAGCCAAGATCTCTCCAGTGGAAACACCATATATTTT.

This clone was seen a few times. The chain employs TRBV14 and TRBJ2-1; 9 bases map to TRBD2. Per germline, CDR1 SGHDN and CDR2 FVKESK. The trim removed 0 bases at V and 4 bases at J, leaving 13 bases unmatched. The CDR3 extends over 19 amino acids. The CDR3 spells CASSQDNSGRPLLYNEQFF. DNA of the CDR3: TGTGCCAGCAGCCAAGACAATAGCGGGAGACCCTTACTTTACAATGAGCAGTTCTTC.

V and J are TRBV6-5 and TRBJ2-3; D is possibly TRBD2 (6 bases). Per the germline V gene, CDR1 is MNHEY and CDR2 is SVGAGI. CDR3 size: 15 residues. The germline V and J ends were trimmed by 2 bases and 0 bases, with 9 bases remaining between them. CDR3 DNA sequence: TGTGCCAGCAGTTACGGGGGGTCTAGCACAGATACGCAGTATTTT. Its protein product is CASSYGGSSTDTQYF.

The rearrangement links TRBV5-1 to TRBJ2-1, with 8 bases matching TRBD1. The CDR3 covers 14 residues. V shed 4 bases and J 6 bases; nucleotides not matched to a gene: 6. The germline V gene has CDR1 SGHRS and CDR2 YFSETQ. The CDR3 DNA reads TGCGCCAGCAGCCCGGACAGGGAAGGCAATGAGCAGTTCTTC. Residues: CASSPDREGNEQFF.

This clone appeared a single time. The CDR3 nucleotides read TGTGCCAGCAGTTTCACAGGCAATGAGCAGTTCTTC. Protein: CASSFTGNEQFF. The V gene is TRBV27, the J gene TRBJ2-1, with D tentatively TRBD1 (5 bases). From germline, CDR1 is MNHEY and CDR2 SMNVEV (reference sequence). Trimming removed 3 bases from V and 6 bases from J, with 6 bases in between. The CDR3 extends over 12 amino acids.

V and J are TRBV5-1 and TRBJ2-3; 9 bases are a match to TRBD1. Germline lookup yields CDR1 SGHRS and CDR2 YFSETQ. J was trimmed by 4 bases and V by 4 bases; bases with no gene match: 10. The CDR3 contains 16 residues. CDR3 in amino acids: CASSELKTGGADTQYF. CDR3 DNA sequence: TGCGCCAGCAGCGAACTCAAGACAGGGGGGGCAGATACGCAGTATTTT.

This chain links TRBV19 with TRBJ2-7; 11 nucleotides align to TRBD1. V gave up 5 bases and J gave up 4 bases; unmatched junction bases: 7. Germline V gives CDR1 LNHDA, CDR2 SQIVND (reference sequence). CDR3 length equals 15 residues. DNA for the CDR3: TGTGCCAGTAGTCCCCGGACAGGGGGCGGTTACGAGCAGTACTTC. The encoded protein is CASSPRTGGGYEQYF.

The chain joins TRBV7-9 to TRBJ2-7; TRBD1 matches 8 bases. Per germline, CDR1 SEHNR and CDR2 FQNEAQ (reference sequence). The CDR3 has 13 residues. V trimming: 6 bases; J trimming: 1 base; junction bases outside the gene matches: 2. CDR3 in amino acids: CASRTGGSYEQYF. For the CDR3, the DNA is TGTGCCAGCAGAACAGGGGGGTCCTACGAGCAGTACTTC.

This clone was found once. The V call is TRBV7-9, the J call TRBJ2-1; no clear D gene. V was cut by 1 base and J by 10 bases, with 11 bases left in between. CDR1 and CDR2 (germline): SEHNR, FQNEAQ (reference sequence). The length of the CDR3 is 13 residues. The CDR3 sequence: CASSLVSATEQFF. CDR3 nucleotides: TGTGCCAGCAGCTTAGTGTCCGCGACAGAGCAGTTCTTC.

The rearrangement joins TRBV2 to TRBJ2-1; D unclear. This CDR3 region has 11 residues. Germline CDR1 SNHLY, CDR2 FYNNEI. Trimming removed 4 bases at V and 13 bases at J, with 11 bases between. The DNA of the CDR3 is TGTGCCAGCAGTGGAAGGCGGAGTCAGTTCTTC. Residues: CASSGRRSQFF.

The chain has TRBV5-8 and TRBJ2-2; D not resolved. Trimming removed 2 bases from V and 2 bases from J, with 7 bases in between. Germline V gives CDR1 SGHTS, CDR2 YDEGEE. The CDR3 spans 14 residues. CDR3 residues: CASSFGPNTGELFF. As DNA, the CDR3 is TGTGCCAGCAGCTTTGGCCCTAACACCGGGGAGCTGTTTTTT.

The chain combines TRBV28 with TRBJ2-7, with 9 bases fitting TRBD1. Germline V gene data show CDR1 as MDHEN and CDR2 as SYDVKM. The CDR3 extends over 17 amino acids. Unmatched junction bases numbered 12, after V lost 3 bases and J lost 3 bases. The CDR3 spells CASSLWDREQQDYEQYF. CDR3 nucleotides: TGTGCCAGCAGTTTGTGGGACAGGGAACAACAGGACTACGAGCAGTACTTC.

This clone is medium-sized within its sample. The CDR3 here is CASSWAGTGDYEQYF. The CDR3 nucleotides are TGTGCCAGCAGCTGGGCCGGGACAGGGGACTACGAGCAGTACTTC. V usage is TRBV7-9 and J usage is TRBJ2-7; 10 nucleotides agree with TRBD1. This CDR3 is built from 15 residues. V lost 4 bases, J lost 3 bases, and 6 bases stayed unmatched. Germline V lookup: CDR1 SEHNR, CDR2 FQNEAQ (reference sequence).

The rearrangement links TRBV7-6 to TRBJ2-4, with D perhaps matching TRBD2 (5 bases). CDR1 SGHVS and CDR2 FNYEAQ come from the germline V gene. The CDR3 sequence is 16 residues long. Trimming left V 5 bases short and J 0 bases short, with 14 bases between. This chain's CDR3 is CASSPLSGTAKNIQYF. The CDR3 bases are TGTGCCAGCAGCCCCCTGTCGGGAACAGCCAAAAACATTCAGTACTTC.

The rearrangement joins TRBV10-3 to TRBJ2-2; tentative D call: TRBD2 (6 bases). Trimming shortened V by 5 bases and J by 1 base, and 14 bases separated the two germline ends. The germline CDR1 and CDR2 sequences are ENHRY and SYGVKD. The CDR3 is 16 amino acids. Here the CDR3 DNA reads TGTGCCATCAGTCTCGGGGTTAGCGGGAACACCGGGGAGCTGTTTTTT. This gives the protein CAISLGVSGNTGELFF.

The CDR3 loop is CASSVGGGYTMNTEAFF. The CDR3 DNA is TGTGCCAGCAGCGTAGGCGGGGGCTATACGATGAACACTGAAGCTTTCTTT. The chain joins TRBV9 to TRBJ1-1, with a tentative D call TRBD1 (6 bases). The CDR3 sequence is 17 residues long. Germline CDR1 SGDLS, CDR2 YYNGEE. V was cut by 0 bases and J by 0 bases, with 15 bases left in between.

Of note for this clone: The sample holds other DNA sequences that translate to the same CDR3. V is TRBV9 and J is TRBJ2-1; tentatively, D is TRBD2 (6 bases). With 0 bases removed from V and 4 bases from J, the gap between germline ends came to 11 bases. This CDR3 spans 15 amino acids. Germline V gene data show CDR1 as SGDLS and CDR2 as YYNGEE. The CDR3 here is CASSVGGTTYNEQFF. For the CDR3, the DNA is TGTGCCAGCAGCGTAGGCGGGACGACTTACAATGAGCAGTTCTTC.

To note about this clone: Sequence at one end of the junction differs from germline and may be a read error. The rearrangement uses TRBV15 and TRBJ1-2; TRBD1 matches 10 bases. CDR3 length equals 16 residues. Germline CDR1 is LNHNV and CDR2 is YYDKDF (reference sequence). The CDR3 here is CATSRGGTGDHYGYTF. The CDR3 DNA follows: TGTGCCACCAGCAGAGGGGGGACAGGGGATCACTACGGCTACACCTTC.

The genes are TRBV9 and TRBJ1-4; the D is unclear. Germline values: CDR1 SGDLS, CDR2 YYNGEE. The germline V and J ends were trimmed by 0 bases and 4 bases, with 10 bases remaining between them. The length of the CDR3 is 15 residues. CDR3: CASSVGPGLNEKLFF. CDR3 DNA sequence: TGTGCCAGCAGCGTAGGACCGGGTCTTAATGAAAAACTGTTTTTT.